Presented here are 30 T cell receptor beta chains from one specimen sequenced in a study of blood T cell repertoires in COVID-19. Sequenced by immunoSEQ multiplex PCR; TCRdb stores in-frame clones only, minus some. This table has 200,000 to 250,000 clones, around 90% appearing once. The sample was peripheral blood. The source is a man in his sixties who had recovered from COVID-19.

The gene calls are TRBV6-5 and TRBJ2-1; no clear D. Trimming took 7 bases from V and 7 from J, leaving 8 bases between them. Germline V gene sequence: CDR1 MNHEY, CDR2 SVGAGI. The CDR3 is 11 residues long. The CDR3 DNA sequence: TGTGCCAGCACTCAGGAAAATGAGCAGTTCTTC. It yields the protein CASTQENEQFF.

V and J are TRBV5-1 and TRBJ2-1; 13 bases align to TRBD2. Germline V CDR1 and CDR2: SGHRS, YFSETQ. Trimming cost V 4 bases and J 6 bases; bases outside gene matches: 4. This CDR3 is built from 15 residues. Written as DNA, the CDR3 is TGCGCCAGCAGCCCGACTAGCGGGGGGCCCAATGAGCAGTTCTTC. Translated, it gives CASSPTSGGPNEQFF.

This chain joins TRBV19 and TRBJ1-2; D possibly corresponds to TRBD1 (5 bases). Trimming took off 4 bases at V and 3 bases at J, with 15 bases between the two ends. Per the germline V gene, CDR1 is LNHDA and CDR2 is SQIVND (reference sequence). The CDR3 runs to 15 residues. This chain's CDR3 is CASSRSGQGYYGYTF. CDR3 coding DNA: TGTGCCAGTAGTAGGTCGGGTCAGGGATACTATGGCTACACCTTC.

Note on this clone: This sample includes further DNA sequences coding for the same CDR3. V and J are TRBV5-4 and TRBJ2-3, with 12 bases lining up with TRBD2. The CDR3 extends over 15 amino acids. Germline trimming cut 0 bases from V and 4 bases from J; bases unmatched to any gene: 0. CDR1 and CDR2 from the germline V gene are SGHNT and YYREEE (reference sequence). DNA for the CDR3: TGTGCCAGCAGCTTGGGACTAGCGGGGGCAGATACGCAGTATTTT. It specifies CASSLGLAGADTQYF.

The chain uses TRBV6-2 or TRBV6-3 and TRBJ1-3, with D perhaps TRBD1 (5 bases). Deletions cut 5 bases from V and 8 bases from J, with 22 bases between. The CDR3 extends over 16 amino acids. Germline V gene sequence: CDR1 MNHEY, CDR2 SVGEGT. The CDR3 DNA reads TGTGCCAGCAGTCTGGACAATCCCCTTTGGAAAGACACCATATATTTT. As protein: CASSLDNPLWKDTIYF.

The rearrangement joins TRBV24-1 to TRBJ2-1; TRBD2 matches at 10 bases. J gave up 3 bases and V 5 bases, and 3 bases lay outside the gene matches. This CDR3 spans 15 amino acids. The germline CDR1 and CDR2 sequences are KGHDR and SFDVKD. The CDR3 region has the DNA TGTGCCACCAGTGGGACTAGCGGATACTACAATGAGCAGTTCTTC. As protein: CATSGTSGYYNEQFF.

The chain combines TRBV14 with TRBJ2-7; unclear D gene. The CDR3 length is 15 residues. Trimming took off 2 bases at V and 5 bases at J, with 16 bases between the two ends. Germline-derived CDR1 and CDR2 are SGHDN and FVKESK. CDR3 residues: CASSQMAVTLHEQYF. CDR3 nucleotide sequence: TGTGCCAGCAGCCAAATGGCAGTAACGTTGCACGAGCAGTACTTC.

The chain is built from TRBV9 and TRBJ2-3; D might be TRBD2 (6 bases). Germline V lookup: CDR1 SGDLS, CDR2 YYNGEE. The CDR3 runs to 15 residues. Trimming took off 1 base at V and 3 bases at J, with 12 bases between the two ends. CDR3 in DNA: TGTGCCAGCAGCGTATCTAGCGTATCGACAGATACGCAGTATTTT. It yields the protein CASSVSSVSTDTQYF.

This chain uses TRBV27 with TRBJ2-6; 8 bases agree with TRBD2. V shed 6 bases and J 4 bases; nucleotides not matched to a gene: 11. The CDR3 has 17 amino acids. CDR1 and CDR2 (germline): MNHEY, SMNVEV (reference sequence). The DNA of the CDR3 is TGTGCCAGCAGCAAACGGGGGGGGAACCCCGGGGCCAACGTCCTGACTTTC. This sequence encodes CASSKRGGNPGANVLTF.

This clone was picked up a small number of times. The V call is TRBV18, the J call TRBJ1-1; tentatively, D is TRBD1 (5 bases). The germline V gene has CDR1 KGHSH and CDR2 LQKENI. V was pared by 0 bases and J by 2 bases, with 10 bases between. The length of the CDR3 is 15 residues. CDR3 sequence: CASSPPTARNTEAFF. In DNA, the CDR3 is TGTGCCAGCTCACCACCGACAGCCAGAAACACTGAAGCTTTCTTT.

The gene calls are TRBV19 and TRBJ1-1; 9 nucleotides match TRBD1. CDR3 length: 15 residues. Germline V gene lookup returns CDR1 LNHDA and CDR2 SQIVND (reference sequence). Germline trimming cut 4 bases from V and 4 bases from J; bases unmatched to any gene: 7. CDR3 region: CASSKDRGGSTEAFF. The CDR3, as DNA: TGTGCCAGTAGTAAGGACAGGGGAGGAAGCACTGAAGCTTTCTTT.

The CDR3 bases are TGTGCCAGCAGTTCGACAGGGAGGGAGCTGTTTTTT. It yields the protein CASSSTGRELFF. This chain links TRBV12-3 or TRBV12-4 with TRBJ2-2; 7 bases agree with TRBD1. This CDR3 is built from 12 residues. The J segment lost 9 bases and the V segment lost 4 bases, leaving 2 bases of the junction unmatched.

With respect to this clone: This sample also contains other DNA sequences that code for the same CDR3. J is TRBJ2-5 and V is TRBV5-4, with a possible D match to TRBD2 (6 bases). This CDR3 has 13 residues. Germline V lookup: CDR1 SGHNT, CDR2 YYREEE (reference sequence). The V end lost 0 bases, the J end lost 5 bases, and 8 bases lay between the germline ends. DNA for the CDR3: TGTGCCAGCAGCTTGGCAGGGAGGGAGACCCAGTACTTC. Translated, it gives CASSLAGRETQYF.

This rearrangement joins TRBV28 to TRBJ2-5; the D gene is possibly TRBD1 (5 bases). V was pared by 6 bases and J by 5 bases, with 10 bases between. Germline V lookup: CDR1 MDHEN, CDR2 SYDVKM. The CDR3 totals 12 residues. CDR3 region: CASSSNRETQYF. CDR3 DNA sequence: TGTGCCAGCAGCTCGAACAGGGAGACCCAGTACTTC. The whole variable domain, remainder taken from reference TRBV28 and TRBJ2-5, is DVKVTQSSRYLVKRTGEKVFLECVQDMDHENMFWYRQDPGLGLRLIYFSYDVKMKEKGDIPEGYSVSREKKERFSLILESASTNQTSMYLCASSSNRETQYFGPGTRLLVL.

The chain combines TRBV4-3 with TRBJ2-1; perhaps TRBD1 as D (5 bases). This CDR3 is built from 13 residues. Germline V lookup: CDR1 LGHNA, CDR2 YSLEER. V lost 3 bases and J lost 11, with 14 bases in between. CDR3 bases: TGCGCCAGCAGCCAGTCCACCGGACACAAGCAGTTCTTC. Amino acid sequence: CASSQSTGHKQFF.

This clone was counted only a few times. The chain joins TRBV4-1 to TRBJ2-7; TRBD2 is a possible D gene (5 bases). The length of the CDR3 is 15 residues. Trimming removed 0 bases from V and 4 bases from J, with 13 bases in between. Germline V CDR1 and CDR2: MGHRA, YSYEKL. The CDR3 protein is CASSQDPPSTYEQYF. CDR3 nucleotide sequence: TGCGCCAGCAGCCAAGATCCCCCTAGCACATACGAGCAGTACTTC.

The gene calls are TRBV5-1 and TRBJ1-2; no clear D. Per germline, CDR1 SGHRS and CDR2 YFSETQ. The CDR3 covers 14 residues. The V gene lost 2 bases and the J gene lost 5 bases, with 13 bases spanning the gap. The CDR3 is CASSFEAGSYGYTF. The CDR3 region has the DNA TGCGCCAGCAGCTTCGAGGCGGGGTCGTATGGCTACACCTTC.

This chain uses TRBV11-3 with TRBJ1-4; no reliable D call. Trimming removed 0 bases from V and 3 bases from J, with 14 bases in between. Germline V gene lookup returns CDR1 SGHNT and CDR2 YENEEA. This CDR3 has 17 residues. The CDR3 region has the DNA TGTGCCAGCAGCTTAGATGAACGAATGCACTCTAATGAAAAACTGTTTTTT. The encoded protein is CASSLDERMHSNEKLFF.

This sequence joins TRBV6-4 and TRBJ2-3, with a tentative D call TRBD2 (6 bases). V lost 2 bases, J lost 5 bases, and 14 bases lay in between. The germline CDR1 and CDR2 sequences are MRHNA and SNTAGT. The CDR3 has 15 amino acids. In DNA form, the CDR3 reads TGTGCCAGCAGTGACGGGGCCTTGGGAGGAGATACGCAGTATTTT. This gives the protein CASSDGALGGDTQYF.

The chain links TRBV5-6 to TRBJ2-6; maybe TRBD1 (5 bases). The V gene lost 5 bases and the J gene lost 4 bases, with 10 bases spanning the gap. CDR1 and CDR2 (germline): SGHDT, YYEEEE. The CDR3 has 14 amino acids. CDR3 residues: CASRATGGANVLTF. DNA for the CDR3: TGTGCCAGCAGGGCAACAGGAGGGGCCAACGTCCTGACTTTC. The variable domain in full, completed from reference TRBV5-6 and TRBJ2-6, reads DAGVTQSPTHLIKTRGQQVTLRCSPKSGHDTVSWYQQALGQGPQFIFQYYEEEERQRGNFPDRFSGHQFPNYSSELNVNALLLGDSALYLCASRATGGANVLTFGAGSRLTVL.

The chain links TRBV5-1 to TRBJ2-5, with 8 bases lining up with TRBD1. The length of the CDR3 is 18 residues. The germline V gene encodes CDR1 SGHRS and CDR2 YFSETQ. V gave up 0 bases and J gave up 1 base; unmatched junction bases: 11. CDR3 sequence reads: CASSLGQGALRGQETQYF. CDR3 in DNA: TGCGCCAGCAGCTTGGGGCAGGGGGCCCTCCGAGGCCAAGAGACCCAGTACTTC.

V gene TRBV5-4 combines with J gene TRBJ2-1; 8 positions agree with TRBD2. The CDR3 is made up of 17 amino acids. Germline CDR1 and CDR2: SGHNT and YYREEE (reference sequence). Losses at the gene ends were 0 bases for V and 7 bases for J; bases not matched to a gene: 12. The CDR3: CASSLGGAGGIVNEQFF. Written as DNA, the CDR3 is TGTGCCAGCAGCTTGGGCGGGGCGGGAGGTATCGTGAATGAGCAGTTCTTC.

This clone was seen a single time. The rearrangement joins TRBV24-1 to TRBJ2-1; 10 bases are a match to TRBD2. Germline loops: CDR1 KGHDR, CDR2 SFDVKD. J gave up 1 base and V 3 bases, and 2 bases lay outside the gene matches. The CDR3 runs to 16 residues. The CDR3 here is CATSDGLAVSYNEQFF. In DNA form, the CDR3 reads TGTGCCACCAGTGATGGACTAGCGGTTTCCTACAATGAGCAGTTCTTC.

V usage is TRBV28 and J usage is TRBJ2-7; 8 nucleotides line up with TRBD2. This CDR3 spans 12 amino acids. Germline V gene data show CDR1 as MDHEN and CDR2 as SYDVKM. V gave up 6 bases and J gave up 5 bases; unmatched junction bases: 3. The CDR3 nucleotides are TGTGCCAGCAGCCCCGGGGGGGACGAGCAGTACTTC. Translating it yields CASSPGGDEQYF.

This chain joins TRBV10-3 and TRBJ1-4; the match to TRBD1 covers 7 bases. The germline gives CDR1 ENHRY, CDR2 SYGVKD. The junction had 6 bases not matched to a gene; V was cut back by 0 bases and J by 8 bases. CDR3 size: 15 residues. CDR3 loop: CAISESTGVGEKLFF. DNA for the CDR3: TGTGCCATCAGTGAGTCTACAGGGGTGGGCGAAAAACTGTTTTTT.

CDR3: CASRVAGGPNNEQFF. DNA for the CDR3: TGTGCCAGCAGGGTAGCGGGGGGGCCGAACAATGAGCAGTTCTTC. The chain employs TRBV6-5 and TRBJ2-1, with 11 bases aligning to TRBD2. The V segment lost 6 bases and the J segment 5 bases; nucleotides outside the gene matches: 6. CDR3 length: 15 residues. Germline CDR1 MNHEY, CDR2 SVGAGI.

Remarks on this clone: The junction departs from the called germline gene at one end, perhaps through a read error. The DNA of the CDR3 is TGCGCCAGCAGCCAATGGACTCAGGGGGCGCGTTCTAAGGAAAAACTGTTTTTT. Translating it yields CASSQWTQGARSKEKLFF. The chain has TRBV4-1 and TRBJ1-4, with 8 bases that match TRBD1. CDR1 is MGHRA, CDR2 YSYEKL, per germline. The CDR3 has 18 amino acids.

This chain uses TRBV15 with TRBJ1-5, with TRBD1 identical over 7 bases. Germline assignment: CDR1 LNHNV and CDR2 YYDKDF (reference sequence). The CDR3 loop spans 15 amino acids. Trimming took 1 base from V and 7 from J; bases not matched to a gene: 7. The CDR3 DNA reads TGTGCCACCAGCAGAGCCAGGGGGGAGAGACAGCCCCAGCATTTT. This encodes CATSRARGERQPQHF.

With respect to this clone: This CDR3 is also generated by other DNA sequences in the sample. V is TRBV2 and J is TRBJ2-3; possibly TRBD1 for D (6 bases). This CDR3 spans 15 amino acids. The V gene lost 6 bases and the J gene lost 3 bases, with 16 bases spanning the gap. Germline CDR1 is SNHLY and CDR2 is FYNNEI. The CDR3 reads CASRGRGRGTDTQYF. Here the CDR3 DNA reads TGTGCCAGCAGAGGAAGGGGGAGAGGTACAGATACGCAGTATTTT. The entire variable domain, with the rest obtained from reference TRBV2 and TRBJ2-3, is as follows: EPEVTQTPSHQVTQMGQEVILRCVPISNHLYFYWYRQILGQKVEFLVSFYNNEISEKSEIFDDQFSVERPDGSNFTLKIRSTKLEDSAMYFCASRGRGRGTDTQYFGPGTRLTVL.

The V gene is TRBV6-5, the J gene TRBJ2-2, with D possibly being TRBD2 (5 bases). CDR3 size: 14 residues. The germline V and J ends were trimmed by 8 bases and 2 bases, with 12 bases remaining between them. Germline V gives CDR1 MNHEY, CDR2 SVGAGI. In DNA, the CDR3 is TGTGCCAGCCCCGGGGAGTTCAACACCGGGGAGCTGTTTTTT. It specifies CASPGEFNTGELFF.